Listed here is a single T cell receptor beta chain. The target antigen is unknown. Up to 500,000 reads were sequenced per sample. Sequenced by immunoSEQ multiplex PCR; TCRdb stores in-frame clones only, minus some. The table includes about 15,000 clones, around 89% detected once. The data derive from a study of pediatric ulcerative colitis. Study outcomes and limitations: Substantially fewer templates came from a couple of patients' blood samples.

Germline V gene lookup returns CDR1 SGHDT and CDR2 YYEEEE. CDR3 size: 12 residues. V was shortened by 0 bases and J by 6 bases, with 4 bases between the two germline ends. What was sequenced was blood. The chain joins TRBV5-6 to TRBJ1-5; unclear D gene. This clonotype was sampled from a boy between 5 and 17 years old with moderate ulcerative colitis. The CDR3 DNA reads TGTGCCAGCAGCTTGGGGACTCAGCCCCAGCATTTT. It encodes CASSLGTQPQHF. The complete variable domain, with remaining parts taken from reference TRBV5-6 and TRBJ1-5, reads DAGVTQSPTHLIKTRGQQVTLRCSPKSGHDTVSWYQQALGQGPQFIFQYYEEEERQRGNFPDRFSGHQFPNYSSELNVNALLLGDSALYLCASSLGTQPQHFGDGTRLSIL.